This paragraph covers one T cell receptor beta chain sequence. This receptor's antigen is unknown. Per-base qualities were not stored, and no clone one base away is much larger. Library preparation was by the immunoSEQ multiplex PCR assay. A mixture of 60 forward primers for TCR Vbeta segments and 13 reverse primers for TCR Jbeta segments was used in the multiplex PCR. A multiplex PCR assay on genomic DNA amplified the CDR3 region of rearranged TCR beta genes. Amplified TCR beta libraries were sequenced as 87-base-pair reads on the Illumina HiSeq System. On the authors' methods: A later analysis counted approximately 84 million unique TCR beta chains across the 550 to 750 repertoires, and around 12 million of these chains were shared by at least two donors. A nearest-neighbor algorithm error-corrected the raw reads and collapsed the reads into unique sequences, merging closely related sequences to remove PCR and sequencing errors. CDR3 sequences were aligned to IMGT reference sequences to assign V, D and J gene segments. Each retained sequence needed at least a six-nucleotide match to both a V gene segment and a J gene segment. A rearrangement was called productive if the CDR3 had no stop codons and remained in frame with V and J, and every other rearrangement was called non-productive. CDR3 was defined according to IMGT convention as the region running from the second conserved V-encoded cysteine to the conserved J-encoded phenylalanine. Sequences without an unambiguous match to a single V gene segment were excluded from the earlier analysis of almost 600 of the donors. An earlier analysis of 587 of the donors classified V segments as functional when productive rearrangements were above 56.7% and as segregating when the standard deviation between donors was above 5%. To diagnose cytomegalovirus status from the catalog of TCR beta chain sequences, a statistical classification framework was built. V and J gene assignment, in a later analysis, came from comparing TCR nucleotide sequences with IMGT/GENE-DB human TR gene sequences. The TCRdist pipeline was used in a later analysis to assign CDR3 sequences and most-parsimonious VDJ recombination scenarios. A later analysis defined each TCR beta chain by its CDR3 amino acid sequence plus V-gene family, and excluded reads lacking a unique V-gene family. In a later analysis, 450 to 600 highly shared, low-generation-probability nucleotide sequences were removed to address suspected cross-contamination and a sequencing artifact. A later analysis calculated a clonal expansion index for each public chain from normalized within-repertoire ranks of inferred template counts. In a later analysis, generation probabilities were computed using a VDJ recombination model fitted to out-of-frame rearrangements, and the results were checked against IGoR. In a later analysis, hypergeometric tests were used to score TCR-TCR, TCR-HLA and TCR-CMV co-occurrence, with a repertoire-size bias correction applied to TCR pairs. To estimate false discovery rates, a later analysis permuted the HLA or CMV assignments 20 times. In a later analysis, co-occurring TCRs were grouped using DBSCAN, with TCRdist sequence similarity added in when clustering inside HLA-allele-positive subsets. Repertoires with fewer than 30,000 or more than 120,000 public chains, plus five repertoires with anomalous nucleotide sharing, were excluded from co-occurrence clustering. TCRdb's version of the immuneACCESS table is confined to in-frame rearrangements and falls short of the full clone set. An unresolved V gene accounts for under half of the shortfall where checked; the remainder is of unknown origin. The DNA gave D and trimming, while V, J and clone size come from that table. For this sample the table gives around 140,000 clones, of which approximately 77% were detected only once. Together, the top ten hold approximately 0.94% of the sample.

The data were taken from a study of cytomegalovirus exposure and HLA in healthy donors (dated by TCRdb to 2016 to 2017). Turning to the overall study: An earlier analysis of approximately 640 of the donors reported approximately 290 Gb of sequence data and some 120 million unique TCR beta sequences from 190 million or so T cells. In a later genetic analysis, genome-wide SNP genotypes for about 60% of the 666 donors were used, and that subset was treated as a discovery cohort. Roughly 5 DR-DQ haplotypes were handled as single units for association and clustering, since linkage in the cohort was strong. HLA typing included class I and class II loci at four-digit resolution. The study profiled the T cell repertoires of more than 500 subjects by immunosequencing and related them to cytomegalovirus serostatus. Donor age, sex, ethnicity and CMV serostatus were compiled together with the repertoire data. Among 398 genotyped donors of the cohort, an average of approximately 240,000 unique TCR beta nucleotide sequences was sequenced per donor, of which about 18% were non-productive. All discovery cohort repertoires had been generated using a single sequencing platform. A later analysis re-analyzed previously published TCR beta repertoires from 666 donors and added high-resolution HLA genotyping to study TCR occurrence patterns. The number of donors typed differed by locus, with 629-630 for A, B, C, DRB1 and DQB1, around 560 for DQA1, nearly 610 for DPA1, and around 450 for DPB1. Around 300 gigabases of sequencing data and 70 million to 85 million unique TCR sequences were included in an early release covering several hundred HLA-typed donors. A separate validation cohort of roughly 130 different subjects was used in addition to the 666-subject first cohort. The later analysis used no new phenotypic data to find candidate immune exposures, relying instead on TCR beta sequences and their occurrence across donors. An earlier analysis of roughly 580 of the donors used high-throughput TCR beta sequencing to judge whether each TCR beta V gene segment behaved as functional or pseudogenic. The study aimed to test whether cataloging public T cell receptors could reveal signatures of past pathogen exposure. The study combined high-throughput TCR immunosequencing, statistical association of individual TCRs with disease status, and machine learning to predict cytomegalovirus infection status. Of the roughly 400 genotyped donors, approximately 81% were placed in the genetic ancestry cluster associated with self-reported Caucasian donors.

Findings and caveats that apply to the study as a whole: Immune exposure information for the cohort was limited to CMV serostatus. Linkage disequilibrium might explain the correlated functional status among segregating V segments, but an unknown experimental factor could not be excluded. The earlier analysis of 587 of the donors excluded some 16 rarely observed V segments, including chromosome 9 orphons, because counts were too low. In vitro tests confirmed that a few of the cytomegalovirus-associated TCR beta chains recognize cytomegalovirus antigens. When HLA alleles, especially DR and DQ, strongly co-occurred, TCR associations were difficult to assign to individual alleles. A cluster of highly shared sequence variants was judged likely to be a technical artifact of the sequencing pipeline. Most TCR sequences were observed very rarely across donors, whereas some public TCRs were present in many individuals. The study gave a list of roughly 150 TCR beta chains associated with cytomegalovirus. A further reported finding was that TCR beta sequences accurately predicted the HLA-A and HLA-B alleles for most subjects in the first cohort. A later analysis found that HLA-associated TCR beta chains were more clonally expanded and had lower generation probabilities than equally common non-associated chains. According to a later analysis, parvovirus B19, influenza, CMV and Epstein-Barr virus appeared linked to several top co-occurrence clusters. Only TCR beta chains were sequenced in this cohort, and the absence of alpha or paired-chain data limited detectable features. According to a later genetic analysis, donors in an Asian-associated ancestry cluster had fewer N-insertions in productive TCRs than the approximately 710-donor mean. In an earlier analysis of a few hundred of the donors, most TCR beta V segments were observed in productive rearrangements about 90% or about 30% of the time, broadly matching IMGT annotations. A later analysis found that TCR association rates varied across HLA loci, with DRB1 alleles showing the most associated TCRs and HLA-C alleles the fewest. The 87-base-pair reads could not distinguish some IMGT-functional V segments, including TRBV6-2 and TRBV6-3, so those segments were excluded. Presence/absence analyses assumed roughly uniform sequencing depth across donors, an assumption that may not hold. It was suggested by the authors that the approach could potentially be generalized to other disease states and immunological phenotypes. The classifier was reported to diagnose cytomegalovirus status with high specificity and sensitivity in both the original and validation cohorts. A later analysis associated 16,951 TCR beta sequences with specific HLA alleles at a false discovery rate of 0.05. V-gene and J-gene trimming of TCR beta chains was associated with a missense DCLRE1C variant in a later genetic analysis, and the association was replicated in an independent cohort. Because HLA typing was missing for some donors at each locus, association tests included only the typed subset. A later analysis found that most CMV-associated TCR beta chains appeared HLA-restricted, with HLA associations seemingly driven largely by CMV exposure.

CDR3 length: 15 amino acids, cysteine to phenylalanine. Left in the record is the CDR3 DNA by itself, 45 bases read in frame from the first base. Trimming removed 2 bases from V and 1 base from J, leaving 8 bases between the germline ends. The germline V gene supplies CDR1 SNHLY and CDR2 FYNNEI. In total, 630 or so healthy bone marrow donors made up the cohort. At the time of sampling, every cohort member was nominally healthy, though immune exposures that went unrecorded were likely present. The donor was CMV seronegative and was included in the group of a few hundred seronegative cohort members. A peripheral blood sample was provided by each donor, and peripheral blood mononuclear cells were used for TCR beta sequencing. Genomic DNA was extracted from the blood cell samples with the Qiagen DNeasy Blood Extraction Kit.

Input material: PBMCs. This receptor was identified in a woman aged 55-69 years in good health and CMV-seronegative. The chain uses TRBV2 and TRBJ2-2, with TRBD1 perhaps the D gene, on 6 matching bases. The sequenced DNA: TGTGCCAGCAGTGAAACGGACAGGAACACCGGGGAGCTGTTTTTT. The resulting protein is CASSETDRNTGELFF.